A selection of T cell receptor beta chains follows, all from one sample in a study of blood T cell repertoires in COVID-19. Measured with immunoSEQ multiplex PCR; TCRdb has only the in-frame clones, and not every one. Of 65,000 to 70,000 clones in the sample, roughly 92% were seen once. Material: peripheral blood. Receptors originate from a man in his 70s with active COVID-19. The CDR3 runs from the conserved cysteine through the conserved F or W. Each record gives: D gene, V gene, J gene, clone size, CDR3 protein, CDR3 DNA. A D gene is named only where the DNA matches it firmly. Clone size is shown for a subset of rows, as once, few, many or a class of expanded clone.

>TRBD1|TRBV5-1|TRBJ2-7|-
CASSLGQGVSYEQYF
TGCGCCAGCAGCTTGGGACAGGGGGTATCCTACGAGCAGTACTTC
>-|TRBV3-1/TRBV3-2|TRBJ2-2|-
CASSQVRAVTGELFF
TGTGCCAGCAGCCAAGTCAGGGCCGTCACCGGGGAGCTGTTTTTT
>TRBD2|TRBV6-2/TRBV6-3|TRBJ2-1|-
CASSWTSGGDEQFF
TGTGCCAGCAGCTGGACTAGCGGGGGAGATGAGCAGTTCTTC
>-|TRBV12-3/TRBV12-4|TRBJ2-7|-
CASSTRSYEQYF
TGTGCCAGCAGTACGCGTTCCTACGAGCAGTACTTC
>-|TRBV4-1|TRBJ2-5|-
CASSQDWGGAQGETQYF
TGCGCCAGCAGCCAAGATTGGGGGGGGGCGCAGGGGGAGACCCAGTACTTC
>-|TRBV3-1/TRBV3-2|TRBJ1-1|-
CASSRATGMNTEAFF
TGTGCCAGCAGCCGAGCGACGGGGATGAACACTGAAGCTTTCTTT
>-|TRBV5-4|TRBJ1-5|-
CASSSNTTRQFRNQPQHF
TGTGCCAGCAGCTCAAACACCACACGACAGTTTAGAAACCAGCCCCAGCATTTT
>-|TRBV9|TRBJ1-2|-
CASSVQGLATNYGYTF
TGTGCCAGCAGCGTTCAGGGGCTCGCAACTAACTATGGCTACACCTTC
>-|TRBV19|TRBJ1-2|-
CASLGELNYGYTF
TGTGCCAGCCTCGGAGAACTTAACTATGGCTACACCTTC
>TRBD2|TRBV7-6|TRBJ2-2|-
CASSLAGGSPGELFF
TGTGCCAGCAGCTTAGCGGGGGGGTCCCCCGGGGAGCTGTTTTTT
>TRBD1|TRBV5-1|TRBJ1-6|-
CASSLATGNNSPLHF
TGCGCCAGCAGCTTGGCGACAGGGAATAATTCACCCCTCCACTTT
>-|TRBV20-1|TRBJ2-1|-
CSASSPSSYNEQFF
TGCAGTGCTAGTAGCCCGAGCTCCTACAATGAGCAGTTCTTC
>TRBD2|TRBV19|TRBJ2-6|-
CASSFAGGGGANVLTF
TGTGCCAGTAGCTTCGCGGGAGGAGGTGGGGCCAACGTCCTGACTTTC
>TRBD1|TRBV18|TRBJ1-2|-
CASSHGTGVNYGYTF
TGTGCCAGCTCACACGGGACAGGGGTTAACTATGGCTACACCTTC
>-|TRBV9|TRBJ2-5|once
CASSGAAQETQYF
TGTGCCAGCAGCGGGGCAGCACAAGAGACCCAGTACTTC
>TRBD2|TRBV19|TRBJ2-2|-
CASRRTSGGMGGELFF
TGTGCCAGTAGAAGGACTAGCGGGGGAATGGGCGGGGAGCTGTTTTTT
>-|TRBV29-1|TRBJ2-1|-
CSVRDPGVEQFF
TGCAGCGTCAGGGACCCGGGGGTGGAGCAGTTCTTC
>-|TRBV5-6|TRBJ1-6|-
CASSPQFSNNSPLHF
TGTGCCAGCAGCCCACAGTTCAGCAATAATTCACCCCTCCACTTT
>-|TRBV2|TRBJ2-3|-
CASRGLSVTDTQYF
TGTGCCAGCAGGGGACTTTCTGTCACAGATACGCAGTATTTT
>-|TRBV11-1|TRBJ2-3|-
CASSLDETGRSQYF
TGTGCCAGCAGCTTAGACGAGACAGGGAGGTCGCAGTATTTT
>-|TRBV6-5|TRBJ2-2|-
CASSPRGTGELFF
TGTGCCAGCAGTCCGCGAGGCACCGGGGAGCTGTTTTTT
>TRBD1|TRBV9|TRBJ2-1|-
CASSVVGTGRYNEQFF
TGTGCCAGCAGCGTAGTTGGGACAGGGAGGTACAATGAGCAGTTCTTC
>TRBD1|TRBV5-8|TRBJ1-1|-
CASSSSQGPLNTEAFF
TGTGCCAGCAGCTCGTCACAGGGGCCCTTGAACACTGAAGCTTTCTTT
>-|TRBV5-6|TRBJ2-7|-
CASTGTQGSSYEQYF
TGTGCCAGCACGGGAACCCAGGGGAGCTCCTACGAGCAGTACTTC
>-|TRBV19|TRBJ1-1|-
CASSISVRNTEAFF
TGTGCCAGTAGTATATCCGTCAGGAACACTGAAGCTTTCTTT
>TRBD2|TRBV10-2|TRBJ2-2|-
CASRKEAGGSGELFF
TGCGCCAGCCGCAAGGAAGCGGGGGGATCTGGGGAGCTGTTTTTT
>TRBD1|TRBV12-5|TRBJ1-6|-
CASATGVLASPLHF
TGTGCTAGTGCAACAGGGGTATTGGCTTCACCCCTCCACTTT
>TRBD1|TRBV6-6|TRBJ2-4|-
CASSQSGTGDIQYF
TGTGCCAGCAGTCAATCCGGGACAGGGGACATTCAGTACTTC
>-|TRBV7-9|TRBJ1-6|-
CASSLGFSGNNSPLHF
TGTGCCAGCAGCTTAGGATTTTCGGGAAACAATTCACCCCTCCACTTT
>-|TRBV6-5|TRBJ1-2|-
CASSYSGQRGSGYTF
TGTGCCAGCAGTTACAGCGGACAGAGAGGCTCTGGCTACACCTTC
>-|TRBV3-1/TRBV3-2|TRBJ1-6|-
CASSQGRGLSPLHF
TGTGCCAGCAGCCAGGGGAGGGGCCTTTCACCCCTCCACTTT
>-|TRBV5-1|TRBJ2-1|once
CASRRTDNEQFF
TGCGCCAGCAGAAGGACAGACAATGAGCAGTTCTTC
>TRBD1|TRBV5-1|TRBJ1-1|once
CASSLPGTEAFF
TGCGCCAGCAGCTTGCCAGGGACAGAGGCTTTCTTT
>-|TRBV12-3/TRBV12-4|TRBJ2-1|-
CASSFSRNEQFF
TGTGCCAGCAGTTTCTCTCGGAATGAGCAGTTCTTC
>TRBD2|TRBV5-1|TRBJ2-5|-
CASSSGLAEETQYF
TGCGCCAGCAGCTCGGGACTAGCGGAAGAGACCCAGTACTTC
>TRBD2|TRBV6-5|TRBJ2-1|-
CASRGAGGLNEQFF
TGTGCCAGCAGAGGAGCGGGGGGGCTTAATGAGCAGTTCTTC
>-|TRBV11-2|TRBJ2-5|-
CASSLGAQETQYF
TGTGCCAGCAGCTTGGGAGCCCAAGAGACCCAGTACTTC
>TRBD1|TRBV27|TRBJ1-2|-
CASSLLFFGTGALSGYTF
TGTGCCAGCAGTTTATTATTCTTCGGGACAGGGGCTCTGAGCGGCTACACCTTC
>TRBD2|TRBV2|TRBJ2-1|-
CASSEWGAGGTYNEQFF
TGTGCCAGCAGTGAATGGGGTGCGGGGGGGACCTACAATGAGCAGTTCTTC